These 25 T cell receptor beta chains were all obtained from the same sample, sequenced in a study of cytomegalovirus exposure and HLA in healthy donors. The PCR was carried out with 60 Vbeta primers and 13 Jbeta primers. TCRdb's copy holds only in-frame clones and misses some; the assay was immunoSEQ multiplex PCR. This sample yields a few hundred thousand clones, of which around 89% are seen a single time; more than 0.8% belongs to the top ten. Sample: PBMCs. Receptor source: a woman aged 18 to 35 in good health and CMV-seronegative.

The chain joins TRBV11-2 to TRBJ2-5; 7 bases match TRBD1. V was pared by 6 bases and J by 4 bases, with 17 bases of the junction left unmatched. The CDR3 consists of 17 residues. CDR1 is SGHAT and CDR2 is FQNNGV in the germline V gene. The DNA of the CDR3 is TGTGCCAGCAGATTGGCCCCGGGGAACAGGGGCTCAGAGACCCAGTACTTC. Translating it yields CASRLAPGNRGSETQYF.

V is TRBV5-6 and J is TRBJ1-6, with 7 bases identical to TRBD1. There are 14 residues in the CDR3. V trimming: 6 bases; J trimming: 7 bases; junction bases outside the gene matches: 7. The germline V gene encodes CDR1 SGHDT and CDR2 YYEEEE. The CDR3 spells CASTTGDRNSPLHF. In DNA form, the CDR3 reads TGTGCCAGCACGACTGGGGACAGAAATTCACCCCTCCACTTT.

J is TRBJ1-2 and V is TRBV30, with TRBD1 identical over 9 bases. Per the germline V gene, CDR1 is GTSNPN and CDR2 is SVGIG (reference sequence). The CDR3 runs 15 residues. J gave up 2 bases and V 1 base, and 5 bases lay outside the gene matches. CDR3 bases: TGTGCCTGGAGTGACTACAGGGGGCTGAACTATGGCTACACCTTC. It is translated as CAWSDYRGLNYGYTF.

This chain links TRBV7-9 with TRBJ1-1; 10 nucleotides align to TRBD1. The CDR3 spans 15 residues. Germline trimming cut 4 bases from V and 3 bases from J; bases unmatched to any gene: 5. Germline V gene data show CDR1 as SEHNR and CDR2 as FQNEAQ (reference sequence). CDR3 coding DNA: TGTGCCAGCAGCTCAACCGGGACAGGGGACACTGAAGCTTTCTTT. It is translated as CASSSTGTGDTEAFF.

This clone has a single count. The chain couples TRBV7-9 to TRBJ2-1; 12 bases align to TRBD2. The junction had 9 bases not matched to a gene; V was cut back by 5 bases and J by 10 bases. CDR3 length equals 15 residues. Germline V gives CDR1 SEHNR, CDR2 FQNEAQ (reference sequence). CDR3 bases: TGTGCCAGCAGCCCCCCTAGCGGGAGGGCCTTGGAGCAGTTCTTC. As protein: CASSPPSGRALEQFF.

CDR3 DNA sequence: TGTGCCAGCAGGCAGCCGGGTCCCACCTACGAGCAGTACTTC. This codes for CASRQPGPTYEQYF. V gene TRBV7-8 combines with J gene TRBJ2-5; D call uncertain. Matching the DNA end better, TRBJ2-7 makes the J call doubtful. The CDR3 has 14 amino acids. Germline V gene sequence: CDR1 SGHVS, CDR2 FQNEAQ.

This clone was observed a single time. The sample holds other DNA sequences that translate to the same CDR3. The V call is TRBV7-2, the J call TRBJ1-1, with D uncertain. CDR3 size: 13 residues. Germline V gene lookup returns CDR1 SGHTA and CDR2 FQGNSA. V was pared by 3 bases and J by 1 base, with 6 bases between. CDR3 nucleotides: TGTGCCAGCAGCTTTTCGGGGAACACTGAAGCTTTCTTT. Translated, it gives CASSFSGNTEAFF.

The genes are TRBV9 and TRBJ2-7, with D perhaps TRBD2 (5 bases). Germline loops: CDR1 SGDLS, CDR2 YYNGEE. The CDR3 extends over 14 amino acids. Deletions cut 0 bases from V and 3 bases from J, with 10 bases between. The CDR3 nucleotides are TGTGCCAGCAGCGTAGCTCCTAGCTTCTACGAGCAGTACTTC. It is translated as CASSVAPSFYEQYF.

This clone showed up just once. The chain employs TRBV11-2 and TRBJ2-7; D unclear. The CDR3 consists of 13 residues. Germline values: CDR1 SGHAT, CDR2 FQNNGV. Trimming left V 7 bases short and J 5 bases short, with 15 bases between. The CDR3 DNA is TGTGCCAGCACCCTAACGACTCGGAACGAGCAGTACTTC. Amino acids: CASTLTTRNEQYF. The full variable domain, with the rest looked up from reference TRBV11-2 and TRBJ2-7, is EAGVAQSPRYKIIEKRQSVAFWCNPISGHATLYWYQQILGQGPKLLIQFQNNGVVDDSQLPKDRFSAERLKGVDSTLKIQPAKLEDSAVYLCASTLTTRNEQYFGPGTRLTVT.

The rearrangement uses TRBV7-7 and TRBJ2-1, with D possibly being TRBD2 (5 bases). V lost 5 bases and J 10 bases, leaving 12 bases between the germline ends. Germline V gives CDR1 SSHAT, CDR2 FNYEAQ (reference sequence). The CDR3 totals 12 residues. CDR3 in amino acids: CASSTGRGEQFF. CDR3 nucleotides: TGTGCCAGCAGCACCGGCCGCGGGGAGCAGTTCTTC.

The chain combines TRBV10-1 with TRBJ1-1; D gene unclear. V shed 8 bases and J shed 3 bases, with 13 bases lying between them. CDR3 length: 13 residues. In germline, CDR1 is WNHNN, CDR2 SYGVQD (reference sequence). CDR3 sequence (DNA): TGCGCCAGCCGCCGAGGGAGGGACACTGAAGCTTTCTTT. Its translation: CASRRGRDTEAFF.

The gene calls are TRBV4-2 and TRBJ1-4; D uncertain. The CDR3 length is 16 residues. Germline V lookup: CDR1 LGHNA, CDR2 YNFKEQ. Deletions cut 0 bases from V and 8 bases from J, with 16 bases between. The DNA of the CDR3 is TGTGCCAGCAGCCAAGATGAAGTCCGGAGGCGGGAAAAACTGTTTTTT. It yields the protein CASSQDEVRRREKLFF.

The V and J genes are TRBV18 and TRBJ2-3, with a weak D call TRBD2 (5 bases). This CDR3 has 14 residues. Per the germline V gene, CDR1 is KGHSH and CDR2 is LQKENI. Trimming pared 3 bases from V and 5 bases from J, leaving 12 bases between. The CDR3 DNA is TGTGCCAGCTCACCCCGGTCGGAGGAAGATACGCAGTATTTT. Its translation is CASSPRSEEDTQYF. Supplemented by reference TRBV18 and TRBJ2-3, the full variable domain reads NAGVMQNPRHLVRRRGQEARLRCSPMKGHSHVYWYRQLPEEGLKFMVYLQKENIIDESGMPKERFSAEFPKEGPSILRIQQVVRGDSAAYFCASSPRSEEDTQYFGPGTRLTVL.

The chain employs TRBV6-6 and TRBJ1-5; the D is unclear. The V end was cut by 9 bases, the J end by 0 bases, with 6 bases between. Per germline, CDR1 MNHNY and CDR2 SVGAGI (reference sequence). The CDR3 sequence is 12 residues long. DNA of the CDR3: TGTGCCAGTATGTATAGCAATCAGCCCCAGCATTTT. Its protein is CASMYSNQPQHF.

This clone was picked up a small number of times. The gene calls are TRBV19 and TRBJ2-5; 7 bases fit TRBD2. V was pared by 6 bases and J by 2 bases, with 9 bases of the junction left unmatched. Germline CDR1 is LNHDA and CDR2 is SQIVND (reference sequence). This CDR3 is built from 15 residues. Here the CDR3 DNA reads TGTGCCAGTAGCCACCCCCCGGGGGGTCAAGAGACCCAGTACTTC. Encoded protein: CASSHPPGGQETQYF.

A few counts support this clone. The chain is built from TRBV9 and TRBJ1-2; TRBD1 matches 10 bases. Losses at the gene ends were 3 bases for V and 8 bases for J; bases not matched to a gene: 13. The length of the CDR3 is 16 residues. The germline V gene has CDR1 SGDLS and CDR2 YYNGEE. CDR3 in amino acids: CASSALGTGVPQGYTF. DNA for the CDR3: TGTGCCAGCAGCGCACTAGGGACAGGGGTTCCGCAGGGCTACACCTTC.

This clone was seen a single time. Other DNA sequences from this sample encode an identical CDR3 as well. The rearrangement uses TRBV19 and TRBJ2-7; no definite D call. This CDR3 has 13 residues. Germline V CDR1 and CDR2: LNHDA, SQIVND (reference sequence). The V end was cut by 2 bases, the J end by 1 base, with 6 bases between. CDR3 DNA: TGTGCCAGTAGTATACACAGTTCCTACGAGCAGTACTTC. Its protein is CASSIHSSYEQYF.

J is TRBJ2-3 and V is TRBV7-2; 8 bases line up with TRBD1. The CDR3 loop spans 15 amino acids. Germline CDR1 is SGHTA and CDR2 is FQGNSA. J was trimmed by 6 bases and V by 0 bases; bases with no gene match: 5. CDR3 nucleotide sequence: TGTGCCAGCAGCTTAGCGGGGACAGGAACGGATACGCAGTATTTT. This encodes CASSLAGTGTDTQYF.

The chain uses TRBV5-1 and TRBJ1-1; 7 nucleotides line up with TRBD1. Germline trimming cut 1 base from V and 1 base from J; bases unmatched to any gene: 1. Germline V gene sequence: CDR1 SGHRS, CDR2 YFSETQ. The CDR3 has 14 amino acids. The CDR3 DNA is TGCGCCAGCAGCTTGTGGGACAGGAACACTGAAGCTTTCTTT. As protein: CASSLWDRNTEAFF.

This clone was recorded once. The gene calls are TRBV18 and TRBJ1-1; D perhaps matches TRBD1 (6 bases). CDR1 is KGHSH and CDR2 is LQKENI in the germline V gene. Trimming removed 4 bases at V and 0 bases at J, with 12 bases between. The CDR3 has 15 residues. The CDR3 bases are TGTGCCAGCTCACAGGAACAGGGCATGAACACTGAAGCTTTCTTT. Protein: CASSQEQGMNTEAFF.

This chain joins TRBV19 and TRBJ2-7, with D unclear. CDR3 length equals 15 residues. The V end was cut by 2 bases, the J end by 4 bases, with 15 bases between. Germline lookup yields CDR1 LNHDA and CDR2 SQIVND (reference sequence). CDR3 region: CASSIRADRRYEQYF. CDR3 DNA sequence: TGTGCCAGTAGTATACGAGCCGACCGGCGGTACGAGCAGTACTTC.

The chain is built from TRBV5-1 and TRBJ2-5, with D unclear. The ends were cut back, 4 bases at V and 5 bases at J, with 15 bases in the middle. Germline CDR1 reads SGHRS; CDR2 reads YFSETQ. This CDR3 contains 14 residues. CDR3 amino acids: CASSLRPPGETQYF. DNA for the CDR3: TGCGCCAGCAGCCTACGCCCCCCCGGGGAGACCCAGTACTTC.

The chain joins TRBV27 to TRBJ2-3; TRBD2 aligns across 8 bases. This CDR3 region has 18 residues. The germline CDR1 and CDR2 sequences are MNHEY and SMNVEV (reference sequence). V lost 7 bases, J lost 1 base, and 16 bases stayed unmatched. CDR3 in amino acids: CASNPLQPRGVGTDTQYF. CDR3 in DNA: TGTGCCAGCAACCCTCTACAACCGCGGGGGGTGGGCACAGATACGCAGTATTTT.

The chain recombines TRBV6-1 with TRBJ2-1, with D unresolved. V gave up 2 bases and J gave up 0 bases, with 11 bases separating them. CDR3 size: 16 residues. Looked up from germline, CDR1 is MNHNS and CDR2 is SASEGT. CDR3 nucleotides: TGTGCCAGCAGTGAATTTTCGGCTAGCTCCTACAATGAGCAGTTCTTC. It encodes CASSEFSASSYNEQFF.

The CDR3: CASSLVVGQGTGELFF. CDR3 nucleotides: TGTGCCAGCAGCTTGGTTGTCGGACAGGGCACCGGGGAGCTGTTTTTT. The chain is built from TRBV5-6 and TRBJ2-2; TRBD1 matches 8 bases. After removal of 0 bases from V and 4 bases from J, the junction contained 5 bases not matched to a gene. CDR1 SGHDT and CDR2 YYEEEE come from the germline V gene. The CDR3 spans 16 residues.